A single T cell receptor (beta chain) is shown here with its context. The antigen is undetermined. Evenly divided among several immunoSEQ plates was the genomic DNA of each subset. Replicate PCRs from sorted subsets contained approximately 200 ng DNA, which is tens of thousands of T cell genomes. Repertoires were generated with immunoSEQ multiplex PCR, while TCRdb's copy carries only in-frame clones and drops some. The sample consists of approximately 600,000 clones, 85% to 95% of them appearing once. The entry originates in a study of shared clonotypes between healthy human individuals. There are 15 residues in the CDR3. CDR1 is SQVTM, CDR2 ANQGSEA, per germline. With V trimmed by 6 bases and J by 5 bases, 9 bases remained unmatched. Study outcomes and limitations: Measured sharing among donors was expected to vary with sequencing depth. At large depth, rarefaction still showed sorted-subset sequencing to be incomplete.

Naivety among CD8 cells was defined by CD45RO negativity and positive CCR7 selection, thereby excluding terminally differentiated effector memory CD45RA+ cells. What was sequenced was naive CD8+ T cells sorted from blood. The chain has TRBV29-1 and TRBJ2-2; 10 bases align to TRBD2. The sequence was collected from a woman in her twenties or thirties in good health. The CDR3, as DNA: TGCAGCGTGCTCACCGGGACTAGCGCAACCGGGGAGCTGTTTTTT. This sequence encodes CSVLTGTSATGELFF.